The 20 T cell receptor beta chains below all came from one sample that was sequenced in a study of cytomegalovirus exposure and HLA in healthy donors (dated by TCRdb to the late 2010s). Library creation used the immunoSEQ multiplex PCR assay. The multiplex PCR relied on a mix of 60 forward primers for TCR Vbeta segments and 13 reverse primers for TCR Jbeta segments. As stored in TCRdb, this immuneACCESS dataset retains in-frame rearrangements with V and J assigned. A fraction of the clones does not appear; measured against another copy, unresolved V genes explain less than half of the discrepancy, and the remainder lacks a known reason. The sample table contains approximately 100,000 clones; only one count was recorded for 74% of them. The top ten clonotypes cover about 2% of the sample. The sequenced sample was PBMCs. The source of these receptors is a human donor in good health.

This chain uses TRBV5-1 with TRBJ2-4, with D possibly matching TRBD1 (6 bases). Germline V gene sequence: CDR1 SGHRS, CDR2 YFSETQ. The CDR3 has 15 residues. The V gene lost 1 base and the J gene lost 8 bases, with 16 bases spanning the gap. CDR3 nucleotides: TGCGCCAGCAGCTTGACCGGGACAAGCTGGGACATTCAGTACTTC. Its translation is CASSLTGTSWDIQYF.

The chain combines TRBV6-1 with TRBJ1-2; 8 nucleotides agree with TRBD1. CDR3 size: 15 residues. Germline CDR1 reads MNHNS; CDR2 reads SASEGT. V dropped 3 bases and J dropped 2; count of bases not matched to a gene: 5. Here the CDR3 DNA reads TGTGCCAGCAGTGAGGGGGGACAGGTGAACTATGGCTACACCTTC. It yields the protein CASSEGGQVNYGYTF.

The V gene is TRBV10-2, the J gene TRBJ2-2; TRBD2 matches at 7 bases. Looked up from germline, CDR1 is WSHSY and CDR2 is SAAADI. The CDR3 loop spans 16 amino acids. V was pared by 5 bases and J by 5 bases, with 11 bases of the junction left unmatched. The CDR3: CASSLPGSGQTGELFF. As DNA, the CDR3 is TGCGCCAGCAGTCTCCCGGGTAGCGGGCAGACCGGGGAGCTGTTTTTT.

The gene calls are TRBV2 and TRBJ2-1; 8 positions agree with TRBD2. CDR1 SNHLY and CDR2 FYNNEI come from the germline V gene. V lost 4 bases and J lost 8; bases outside the gene matches: 16. The CDR3 covers 17 residues. The CDR3 coding sequence is TGTGCCAGCAGTGTCTATCCCGGGACTAGGCCGGAGGATGAGCAGTTCTTC. This codes for CASSVYPGTRPEDEQFF.

This clone showed up just a few times. The chain employs TRBV27 and TRBJ2-5; 14 positions match TRBD2. V trimming: 4 bases; J trimming: 2 bases; junction bases outside the gene matches: 9. The germline gives CDR1 MNHEY, CDR2 SMNVEV (reference sequence). The CDR3 contains 18 residues. In DNA, the CDR3 is TGTGCCAGCAGTTGGGGGGGACTAGCGGGAGTTCGGCAAGAGACCCAGTACTTC. Its protein product is CASSWGGLAGVRQETQYF.

The chain joins TRBV5-6 to TRBJ2-7; TRBD2 matches 11 bases. With 4 bases clipped from V and 7 bases from J, the junction kept 7 bases outside the gene matches. The CDR3 is 14 amino acids. CDR1 and CDR2 from the germline V gene are SGHDT and YYEEEE. CDR3 protein: CASSQGLAEGEQYF. Here the CDR3 DNA reads TGTGCCAGCAGCCAGGGACTAGCGGAGGGGGAGCAGTACTTC. Full variable domain (missing parts from reference TRBV5-6 and TRBJ2-7): DAGVTQSPTHLIKTRGQQVTLRCSPKSGHDTVSWYQQALGQGPQFIFQYYEEEERQRGNFPDRFSGHQFPNYSSELNVNALLLGDSALYLCASSQGLAEGEQYFGPGTRLTVT.

The CDR3 coding sequence is TGCAGCGTCTTTAATCCCTACTCCTACAATGAGCAGTTCTTC. Amino acid sequence: CSVFNPYSYNEQFF. This chain links TRBV29-1 with TRBJ2-1; D not resolved. Trimming took off 6 bases at V and 0 bases at J, with 12 bases between the two ends. In germline, CDR1 is SQVTM, CDR2 ANQGSEA. This CDR3 is built from 14 residues.

The chain couples TRBV5-1 to TRBJ2-4; 9 bases are shared with TRBD2. The J segment lost 8 bases and the V segment lost 1 base, leaving 4 bases of the junction unmatched. The CDR3 spans 14 residues. Germline lookup yields CDR1 SGHRS and CDR2 YFSETQ. CDR3 sequence reads: CASSLQLAGDIQYF. DNA for the CDR3: TGCGCCAGCAGCTTGCAACTAGCGGGCGACATTCAGTACTTC.

The V gene is TRBV5-5, the J gene TRBJ2-7; 8 positions agree with TRBD1. Germline V gene lookup returns CDR1 SGHKS and CDR2 YYEKEE (reference sequence). V shed 0 bases, J shed 8 bases, and the junction held 10 bases outside the gene matches. There are 15 residues in the CDR3. The CDR3 region has the DNA TGTGCCAGCAGCTTGGATTCGGACAGGGCTAAAAAGCAGTACTTC. This translates into CASSLDSDRAKKQYF.

The genes are TRBV7-2 and TRBJ2-3; D might be TRBD1 (5 bases). V was pared by 1 base and J by 1 base, with 6 bases between. Germline assignment: CDR1 SGHTA and CDR2 FQGNSA. The CDR3 is 14 amino acids. The CDR3 DNA is TGTGCCAGCAGCTTAGTCAGGGGCACAGATACGCAGTATTTT. As protein: CASSLVRGTDTQYF.

To note about this clone: The junction and the germline gene differ at one end; a read error may be behind it. V and J are TRBV7-9 and TRBJ1-1; D gene ambiguous. Germline V gives CDR1 SEHNR, CDR2 FQNEAQ (reference sequence). This CDR3 has 15 amino acids. The CDR3 reads CSSSLGSAGNTEAFF. The CDR3 bases are TGTTCCAGCAGCTTAGGGTCCGCAGGGAACACTGAAGCTTTCTTT. The variable domain in full, completed from reference TRBV7-9 and TRBJ1-1, reads DTGVSQNPRHKITKRGQNVTFRCDPISEHNRLYWYRQTLGQGPEFLTYFQNEAQLEKSRLLSDRFSAERPKGSFSTLEIQRTEQGDSAMYLCSSSLGSAGNTEAFFGQGTRLTVV.

The chain joins TRBV7-2 to TRBJ2-5; 9 bases are a match to TRBD1. Trimming cost V 5 bases and J 4 bases; bases outside gene matches: 5. In germline, CDR1 is SGHTA, CDR2 FQGNSA. This CDR3 contains 14 residues. For the CDR3, the DNA is TGTGCCAGCAGCCAAAACAGGGGGCGAGAGACCCAGTACTTC. Translating it yields CASSQNRGRETQYF.

The rearrangement links TRBV19 to TRBJ2-2; D may be TRBD1 (5 bases). The CDR3 has 14 residues. CDR1 and CDR2 from the germline V gene are LNHDA and SQIVND (reference sequence). Trimming removed 7 bases from V and 1 base from J, with 10 bases in between. The CDR3 sequence: CASTGHLNTGELFF. The DNA of the CDR3 is TGTGCCAGTACCGGACACCTGAACACCGGGGAGCTGTTTTTT.

This chain uses TRBV30 with TRBJ1-4, with 8 bases lining up with TRBD1. The CDR3 consists of 15 residues. The junction had 9 bases not matched to a gene; V was cut back by 2 bases and J by 7 bases. Germline lookup yields CDR1 GTSNPN and CDR2 SVGIG (reference sequence). CDR3 nucleotide sequence: TGTGCCTGGAGTAAAATCGGGACAGGATTTGAAAAACTGTTTTTT. This gives the protein CAWSKIGTGFEKLFF. Drawing the rest from reference TRBV30 and TRBJ1-4, the complete variable domain is SQTIHQWPATLVQPVGSPLSLECTVEGTSNPNLYWYRQAAGRGLQLLFYSVGIGQISSEVPQNLSASRPQDRQFILSSKKLLLSDSGFYLCAWSKIGTGFEKLFFGSGTQLSVL.

The chain combines TRBV28 with TRBJ1-2, with TRBD1 matching 9 bases. V shed 5 bases, J shed 7 bases, and the junction held 14 bases outside the gene matches. CDR1 is MDHEN, CDR2 SYDVKM, per germline. There are 16 residues in the CDR3. CDR3: CASSTSTQTGGFGYTF. CDR3 nucleotides: TGTGCCAGCAGTACATCTACCCAGACAGGGGGATTTGGCTACACCTTC.

This clone was recorded once. The chain employs TRBV5-1 and TRBJ2-1; 12 bases match TRBD2. Germline V CDR1 and CDR2: SGHRS, YFSETQ. CDR3 length: 16 residues. The ends lost 7 bases at V and 0 bases at J; junction bases unmatched: 5. The CDR3 protein is CASSATSGSSYNEQFF. CDR3 DNA sequence: TGCGCCAGCTCGGCGACTAGCGGGAGCTCCTACAATGAGCAGTTCTTC.

The rearrangement joins TRBV7-6 to TRBJ2-2; TRBD2 might be the D (5 bases). The CDR3 runs to 13 residues. CDR1 and CDR2 (germline): SGHVS, FNYEAQ. The V end was cut by 3 bases, the J end by 4 bases, with 6 bases between. The CDR3 nucleotides are TGTGCCAGCAGCTTGAGGGCCACCGGGGAGCTGTTTTTT. Amino acids: CASSLRATGELFF.

The chain joins TRBV7-2 to TRBJ2-1; D not certain. The CDR3 has 15 residues. V lost 1 base and J lost 0, with 7 bases in between. CDR1 and CDR2 (germline): SGHTA, FQGNSA. The CDR3 nucleotides read TGTGCCAGCAGCTTAGACCTTAGCTCCTACAATGAGCAGTTCTTC. It yields the protein CASSLDLSSYNEQFF.

In this sample, this clone turned up a few times. V and J are TRBV6-5 and TRBJ2-5; TRBD2 agrees at 7 bases. From germline, CDR1 is MNHEY and CDR2 SVGAGI. The length of the CDR3 is 16 residues. J gave up 5 bases and V 4 bases, and 13 bases lay outside the gene matches. The CDR3 region is CASSWSGTGRSETQYF. In nucleotides, the CDR3 is TGTGCCAGCAGTTGGAGCGGGACGGGAAGGAGTGAGACCCAGTACTTC.

The rearrangement links TRBV5-1 to TRBJ2-2, with unresolved D. CDR3 length: 15 residues. Deletions cut 0 bases from V and 4 bases from J, with 10 bases between. The germline CDR1 and CDR2 sequences are SGHRS and YFSETQ. The CDR3 protein is CASSLAARSTGELFF. The CDR3 DNA sequence: TGCGCCAGCAGCTTGGCCGCTAGGAGCACCGGGGAGCTGTTTTTT.